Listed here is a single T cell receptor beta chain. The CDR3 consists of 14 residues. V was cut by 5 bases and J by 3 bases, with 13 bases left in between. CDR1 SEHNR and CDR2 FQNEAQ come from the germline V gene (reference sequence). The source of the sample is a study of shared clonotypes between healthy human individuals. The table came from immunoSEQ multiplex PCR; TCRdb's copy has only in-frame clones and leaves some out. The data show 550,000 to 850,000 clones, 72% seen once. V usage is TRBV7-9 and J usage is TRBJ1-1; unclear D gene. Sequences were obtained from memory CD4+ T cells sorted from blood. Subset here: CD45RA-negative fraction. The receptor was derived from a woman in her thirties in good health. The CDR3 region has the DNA TGTGCCAGCAGCCCCCTGCGGGTGTACACTGAAGCTTTCTTT. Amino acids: CASSPLRVYTEAFF.